This TCR beta chain was profiled in a study of early T cells in non-severe SARS-CoV-2 infection. Study details: Bulk RNA isolated from unsorted whole blood underwent sequencing; chains were not paired. The study's findings and limits: Comparison of clonotypes with VDJdb favored anti-spike CD8 responses while missing private and CD4 specificities.

Germline-derived CDR1 and CDR2 are SGHRS and YFSETQ. V was pared by 4 bases and J by 4 bases, with 7 bases of the junction left unmatched. The CDR3 consists of 14 residues. Individually, cDNA molecules had unique molecular identifiers attached to them. TCRdb called the 5' RACE reads again in MiXCR, with one record for every CDR3 protein. This sample has about 110,000 distinct CDR3 sequences, with around 12% found just once. This clonotype was counted between two and nine times. The antigen is not known. The source is an adult who was a healthcare worker with PCR-confirmed SARS-CoV-2 infection or an uninfected control (not recorded which). This chain connects TRBV5-1 to TRBJ2-7, with 8 nucleotides matching TRBD1. Sequenced here: whole blood, sampled at baseline. CDR3 in amino acids: CASSRGQELYEQYF. CDR3 bases: TGCGCCAGCAGCCGGGGACAGGAGCTGTACGAGCAGTACTTC. The entire variable domain, with the rest obtained from reference TRBV5-1 and TRBJ2-7, is as follows: KAGVTQTPRYLIKTRGQQVTLSCSPISGHRSVSWYQQTPGQGLQFLFEYFSETQRNKGNFPGRFSGRQFSNSRSEMNVSTLELGDSALYLCASSRGQELYEQYFGPGTRLTVT.